A single sample gave rise to the 17 T cell receptor beta chains below, sequenced in a study of high-grade serous ovarian cancer treatment subgroups. Libraries were prepared by immunoSEQ multiplex PCR; TCRdb keeps only in-frame clonotypes and omits some of them. Of about 15,000 clones listed, roughly nine tenths are singletons. Tumor tissue was taken before any definitive surgery or chemotherapy was given. Sequenced sample: tumor tissue. Source of these receptors: a human donor with high-grade serous ovarian cancer.

The rearrangement uses TRBV5-4 and TRBJ2-6, with D unclear. Germline CDR1 SGHNT, CDR2 YYREEE (reference sequence). With 3 bases removed from V and 2 bases from J, the gap between germline ends came to 3 bases. There are 13 residues in the CDR3. This CDR3 reads CASSSPGANVLTF. Written as DNA, the CDR3 is TGTGCCAGCAGCTCCCCTGGGGCCAACGTCCTGACTTTC. The variable domain in full, with the rest retrieved from reference TRBV5-4 and TRBJ2-6, is ETGVTQSPTHLIKTRGQQVTLRCSSQSGHNTVSWYQQALGQGPQFIFQYYREEENGRGNFPPRFSGLQFPNYSSELNVNALELDDSALYLCASSSPGANVLTFGAGSRLTVL.

DNA of the CDR3: TGTGCCAGTAGTATGGGGACAGGGTCAATTGCAGATACGCAGTATTTT. Its translation is CASSMGTGSIADTQYF. This chain connects TRBV19 to TRBJ2-3; TRBD1 matches 9 bases. The V segment lost 3 bases and the J segment 4 bases; nucleotides outside the gene matches: 8. Germline values: CDR1 LNHDA, CDR2 SQIVND (reference sequence). CDR3 length: 16 amino acids.

The chain couples TRBV7-9 to TRBJ2-3; 10 bases map to TRBD1. This CDR3 region has 16 residues. V trimming: 3 bases; J trimming: 3 bases; junction bases outside the gene matches: 6. The germline V gene encodes CDR1 SEHNR and CDR2 FQNEAQ (reference sequence). This CDR3 is CASSFRTGGRTDTQYF. For the CDR3, the DNA is TGTGCCAGCAGCTTTCGGACAGGGGGTAGAACAGATACGCAGTATTTT.

This chain joins TRBV7-2 and TRBJ2-1, with D perhaps TRBD1 or TRBD2 (5 bases each). Trimming removed 5 bases at V and 1 base at J, with 9 bases between. This CDR3 has 14 residues. Germline V gene lookup returns CDR1 SGHTA and CDR2 FQGNSA. The CDR3 is CASSGGRSYNEQFF. The CDR3 nucleotides are TGTGCCAGCAGCGGGGGACGATCCTACAATGAGCAGTTCTTC.

The chain has TRBV28 and TRBJ2-2; a possible D gene is TRBD1 (5 bases). V gave up 2 bases and J gave up 0 bases, with 7 bases separating them. The germline V gene has CDR1 MDHEN and CDR2 SYDVKM. CDR3 size: 15 residues. CDR3: CASSLRQTNTGELFF. The CDR3 DNA is TGTGCCAGCAGTTTAAGACAGACGAACACCGGGGAGCTGTTTTTT.

V usage is TRBV5-1 and J usage is TRBJ1-4; D is ambiguous. The CDR3 totals 14 residues. Germline V gives CDR1 SGHRS, CDR2 YFSETQ. The V and J ends lost 2 bases and 5 bases respectively, with 10 bases between them. The CDR3 region has the DNA TGCGCCAGCAGCTTTCCCGGGGAGAATGAAAAACTGTTTTTT. Translation gives CASSFPGENEKLFF.

In this sample, this clone turned up once. The chain carries TRBV7-9 and TRBJ2-2; D is ambiguous. The germline gives CDR1 SEHNR, CDR2 FQNEAQ (reference sequence). CDR3 length equals 15 residues. V lost 5 bases and J 3 bases, leaving 13 bases between the germline ends. CDR3 sequence: CASSPIAAYTGELFF. CDR3 DNA: TGTGCCAGCAGCCCTATCGCAGCGTACACCGGGGAGCTGTTTTTT.

The V gene is TRBV7-3, the J gene TRBJ2-3; D is undetermined. This CDR3 spans 13 amino acids. V gave up 1 base and J gave up 8 bases, with 10 bases separating them. CDR1 SGHTA and CDR2 FQGTGA come from the germline V gene. CDR3 bases: TGTGCCAGCAGCTTAAGTTCAGGCCCTACGCAGTATTTT. It encodes CASSLSSGPTQYF.

The CDR3 loop is CASSQDRVSTEAFF. As DNA, the CDR3 is TGCGCCAGCAGCCAAGACAGGGTATCGACTGAAGCTTTCTTT. The rearrangement joins TRBV4-3 to TRBJ1-1, with D perhaps matching TRBD1 (5 bases). Germline assignment: CDR1 LGHNA and CDR2 YSLEER. The CDR3 has 14 residues. Trimming pared 0 bases from V and 5 bases from J, leaving 10 bases between.

This clone was detected only a few times. The chain is built from TRBV30 and TRBJ1-5; the D is unclear. From germline, CDR1 is GTSNPN and CDR2 SVGIG (reference sequence). The CDR3 is 13 residues long. The V and J ends lost 2 bases and 6 bases respectively, with 11 bases between them. The CDR3 DNA reads TGTGCCTGGAGTTTTCAGCGCGCTCAGCCCCAGCATTTT. Protein: CAWSFQRAQPQHF.

In this sample, this clone turned up once. J is TRBJ2-5 and V is TRBV6-1; the D gene is possibly TRBD1 (6 bases). Germline V gene data show CDR1 as MNHNS and CDR2 as SASEGT. Trimming took 3 bases from V and 2 from J, leaving 10 bases between them. CDR3 length: 14 residues. The CDR3 spells CASSETDRQETQYF. The CDR3 nucleotides read TGTGCCAGCAGTGAGACAGACAGGCAAGAGACCCAGTACTTC.

This chain joins TRBV7-2 and TRBJ2-5, with TRBD2 matching 10 bases. The end of the DNA aligns better with TRBJ2-7, so the J call may be wrong. CDR1 and CDR2 from the germline V gene are SGHTA and FQGNSA. This CDR3 has 18 residues. The CDR3 bases are TGTGCCAGCAGCTTATTAGCAGCGGGGGGGCCTGGAGGGAGCGAGCAGTACTTC. Its protein is CASSLLAAGGPGGSEQYF.

The V call is TRBV25-1, the J call TRBJ2-7, with 7 positions matching TRBD1. Germline CDR1 is MGHDK and CDR2 is SYGVNS. V lost 3 bases and J lost 1; bases outside the gene matches: 0. The CDR3 is made up of 13 amino acids. CDR3 nucleotide sequence: TGTGCCAGCAGTGAGACAGGGTCCTACGAGCAGTACTTC. This encodes CASSETGSYEQYF.

This sequence joins TRBV5-1 and TRBJ2-1; a possible D gene is TRBD2 (6 bases). Germline values: CDR1 SGHRS, CDR2 YFSETQ. Trimming shortened V by 0 bases and J by 1 base, and 14 bases separated the two germline ends. The CDR3 spans 17 residues. CDR3 DNA: TGCGCCAGCAGCTTGGCCTGGCCGGAGGGGTCCTACAATGAGCAGTTCTTC. Amino acids: CASSLAWPEGSYNEQFF.

The V and J genes are TRBV4-3 and TRBJ1-3; no firm D call. Germline V gene lookup returns CDR1 LGHNA and CDR2 YSLEER. This CDR3 spans 16 amino acids. V was pared by 4 bases and J by 0 bases, with 13 bases between. CDR3 in DNA: TGCGCCAGCAGCCTCCAGGCGGGCAACTCTGGAAACACCATATATTTT. It is translated as CASSLQAGNSGNTIYF.

The J gene is TRBJ2-2, the V gene TRBV7-6; either TRBD1 or TRBD2 may supply D (5 bases each). V was trimmed by 1 base and J by 1 base, leaving 7 bases between them. The germline CDR1 and CDR2 sequences are SGHVS and FNYEAQ. This CDR3 comprises 15 residues. CDR3 DNA: TGTGCCAGCAGCTTAGGGGGGAAGAACACCGGGGAGCTGTTTTTT. Encoded protein: CASSLGGKNTGELFF.

This clone was observed a handful of times. The chain links TRBV18 to TRBJ1-6, with 10 bases identical to TRBD1. V trimming: 6 bases; J trimming: 8 bases; junction bases outside the gene matches: 13. This CDR3 is built from 17 residues. Germline CDR1 and CDR2: KGHSH and LQKENI. CDR3 DNA: TGTGCCAGCTCGGGGGACAGGGGATGGAGGTATCATTCACCCCTCCACTTT. It codes for CASSGDRGWRYHSPLHF.